This TCR beta chain stems from a study of blood T cell repertoires in COVID-19. Study details: Samples representing acute and convalescent COVID-19 were sourced from the United States, Italy and Spain.

The protocol was immunoSEQ multiplex PCR, while the TCRdb copy is restricted to in-frame clones and leaves out a portion. The sample consists of 150,000 to 200,000 clones, around 80% of them appearing once. The CDR3 runs to 15 residues. The germline V gene encodes CDR1 SGHVS and CDR2 FNYEAQ. Unmatched junction bases numbered 6, after V lost 5 bases and J lost 1 base. The TCR comes from a woman older than 75 with COVID-19, enrolled during active disease. The sequenced sample consisted of peripheral blood. The chain combines TRBV7-6 with TRBJ2-5; 8 bases fit TRBD2. This CDR3 reads CASSPPAGGQETQYF. For the CDR3, the DNA is TGTGCCAGCAGCCCGCCTGCGGGGGGCCAAGAGACCCAGTACTTC.